This TCR beta chain derives from a study of CD8+ T cells in alopecia areata. Study-level findings and limits: Numerous expanded lesional clones remained in scalp and blood during tofacitinib. When scalp samples are sequenced, resident alphabeta T cells of normal skin are also captured.

Sequencing templates came from extracted RNA that was reverse transcribed into cDNA. Some clones are missing from TCRdb's copy, which holds only in-frame ones; the method was immunoSEQ multiplex PCR. The repertoire holds some 190,000 clones, with 60% as singletons. The treatment here: oral pan-JAK inhibitor, 5-10 mg twice daily. Peripheral blood and lesional scalp punch biopsies were taken from alopecia areata patients. The sample holds one count of this clone. Its antigen is still unknown. Here the sequenced sample was CD4+ T cells sorted from blood, taken at week 24, from a patient treated with tofacitinib. The TCR sequence derives from a human donor with alopecia areata.

This CDR3 reads CSVDGMTGPEAFF. Written as DNA, the CDR3 is TGCAGCGTTGATGGGATGACAGGGCCCGAAGCTTTCTTT. The rearrangement uses TRBV29-1 and TRBJ1-1, with TRBD1 matching over 7 bases. This CDR3 has 13 residues. Germline trimming cut 3 bases from V and 8 bases from J; bases unmatched to any gene: 9. Germline V CDR1 and CDR2: SQVTM, ANQGSEA.